This TCR beta chain derives from a study of cytomegalovirus exposure and HLA in healthy donors. Germline V gives CDR1 SGHTA, CDR2 FQGTGA. The CDR3 totals 16 residues. Unmatched junction bases numbered 2, after V lost 2 bases and J lost 1 base. Assay used: immunoSEQ multiplex PCR; TCRdb lists only in-frame clones, some missing. Of under 150,000 clones in the sample, around four fifths were seen once. Specimen: PBMCs. V gene TRBV7-3 combines with J gene TRBJ2-2; 9 bases are shared with TRBD2. The sequence came from a woman aged 30 to 39 in good health and CMV-seronegative. The CDR3 spells CASSLGLAWNTGELFF. The CDR3 region has the DNA TGTGCCAGCAGCTTAGGACTAGCGTGGAACACCGGGGAGCTGTTTTTT.